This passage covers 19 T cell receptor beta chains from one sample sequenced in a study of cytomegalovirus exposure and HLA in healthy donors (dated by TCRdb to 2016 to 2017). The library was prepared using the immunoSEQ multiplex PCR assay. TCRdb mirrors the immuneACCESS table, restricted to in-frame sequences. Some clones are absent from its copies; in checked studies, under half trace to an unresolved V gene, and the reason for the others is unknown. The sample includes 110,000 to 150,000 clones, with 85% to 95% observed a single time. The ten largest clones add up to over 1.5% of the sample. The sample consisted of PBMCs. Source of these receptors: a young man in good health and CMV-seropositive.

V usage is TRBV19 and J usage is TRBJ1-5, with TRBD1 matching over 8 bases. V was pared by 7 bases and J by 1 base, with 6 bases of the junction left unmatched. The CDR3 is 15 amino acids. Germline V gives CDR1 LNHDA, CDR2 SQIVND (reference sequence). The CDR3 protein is CASTTGGGSNQPQHF. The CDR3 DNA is TGTGCCAGTACCACAGGGGGAGGGAGCAATCAGCCCCAGCATTTT.

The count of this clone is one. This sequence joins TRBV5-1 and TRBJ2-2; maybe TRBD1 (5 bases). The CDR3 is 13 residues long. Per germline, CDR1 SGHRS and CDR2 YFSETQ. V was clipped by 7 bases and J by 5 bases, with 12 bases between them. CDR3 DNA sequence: TGCGCCAGCGCCAGGGTTCCTACCGGGGAGCTGTTTTTT. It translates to CASARVPTGELFF.

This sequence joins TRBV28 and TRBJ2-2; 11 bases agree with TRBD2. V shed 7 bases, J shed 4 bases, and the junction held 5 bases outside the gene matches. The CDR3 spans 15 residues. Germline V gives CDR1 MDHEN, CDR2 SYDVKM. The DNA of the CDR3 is TGTGCCAGCAATACCGGGACTAGCGGCACCGGGGAGCTGTTTTTT. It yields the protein CASNTGTSGTGELFF.

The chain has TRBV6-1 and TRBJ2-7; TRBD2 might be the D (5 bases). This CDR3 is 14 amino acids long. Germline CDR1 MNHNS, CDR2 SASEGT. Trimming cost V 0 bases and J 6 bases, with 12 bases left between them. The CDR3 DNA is TGTGCCAGCAGTGAAGCTCTAGCAGGTGGCGAGCAGTACTTC. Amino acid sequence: CASSEALAGGEQYF.

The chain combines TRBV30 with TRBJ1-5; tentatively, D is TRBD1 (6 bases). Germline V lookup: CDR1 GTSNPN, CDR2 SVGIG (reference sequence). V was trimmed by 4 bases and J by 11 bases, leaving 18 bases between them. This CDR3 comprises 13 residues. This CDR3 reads CAWTGQGHLAQHF. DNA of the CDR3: TGTGCCTGGACGGGGCAGGGACATTTGGCCCAGCATTTT.

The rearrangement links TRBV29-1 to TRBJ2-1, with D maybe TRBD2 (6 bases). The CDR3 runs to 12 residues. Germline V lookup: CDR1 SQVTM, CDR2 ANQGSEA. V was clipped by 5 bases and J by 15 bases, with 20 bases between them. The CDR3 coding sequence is TGCAGCGTTACCTCGGGGCTTACGGAGGGGTTCTTC. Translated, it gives CSVTSGLTEGFF.

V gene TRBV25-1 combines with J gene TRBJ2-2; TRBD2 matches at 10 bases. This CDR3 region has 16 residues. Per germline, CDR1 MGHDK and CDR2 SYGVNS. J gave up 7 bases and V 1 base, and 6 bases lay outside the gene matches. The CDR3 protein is CASSESASGSYGELFF. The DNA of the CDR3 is TGTGCCAGCAGTGAATCCGCTAGCGGGAGCTACGGGGAGCTGTTTTTT. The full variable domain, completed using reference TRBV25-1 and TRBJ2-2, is EADIYQTPRYLVIGTGKKITLECSQTMGHDKMYWYQQDPGMELHLIHYSYGVNSTEKGDLSSESTVSRIRTEHFPLTLESARPSHTSQYLCASSESASGSYGELFFGEGSRLTVL.

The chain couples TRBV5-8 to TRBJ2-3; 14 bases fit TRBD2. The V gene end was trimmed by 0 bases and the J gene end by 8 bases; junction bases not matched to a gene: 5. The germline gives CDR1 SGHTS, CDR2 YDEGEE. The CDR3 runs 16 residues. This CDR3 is CASSLGGLAGGGTQYF. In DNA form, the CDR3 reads TGTGCCAGCAGCTTGGGTGGACTAGCGGGAGGAGGTACGCAGTATTTT.

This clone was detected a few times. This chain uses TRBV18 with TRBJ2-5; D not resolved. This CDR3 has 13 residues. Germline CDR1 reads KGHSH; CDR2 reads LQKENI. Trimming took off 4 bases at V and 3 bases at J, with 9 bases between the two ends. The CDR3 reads CASSLRVEETQYF. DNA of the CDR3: TGTGCCAGCTCACTACGAGTGGAAGAGACCCAGTACTTC.

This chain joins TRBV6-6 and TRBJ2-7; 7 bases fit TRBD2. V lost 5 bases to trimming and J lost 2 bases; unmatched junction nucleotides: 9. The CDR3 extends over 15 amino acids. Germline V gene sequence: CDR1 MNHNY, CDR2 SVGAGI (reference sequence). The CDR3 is CASSGAAGDAYEQYF. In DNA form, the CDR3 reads TGTGCCAGCAGTGGAGCGGCGGGGGACGCCTACGAGCAGTACTTC.

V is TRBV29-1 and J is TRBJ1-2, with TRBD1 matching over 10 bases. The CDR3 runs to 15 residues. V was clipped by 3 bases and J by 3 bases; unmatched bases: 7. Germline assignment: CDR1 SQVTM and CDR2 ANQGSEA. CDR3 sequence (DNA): TGCAGCGTTGACGGGGGAGGACAGGGGGACTATGGCTACACCTTC. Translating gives CSVDGGGQGDYGYTF.

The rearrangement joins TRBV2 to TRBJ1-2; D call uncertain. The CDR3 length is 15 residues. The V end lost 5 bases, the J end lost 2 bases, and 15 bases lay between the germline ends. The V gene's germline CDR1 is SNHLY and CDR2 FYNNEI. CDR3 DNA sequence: TGTGCCAGCAGTAAAACCCGGACGGGGAACTATGGCTACACCTTC. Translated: CASSKTRTGNYGYTF.

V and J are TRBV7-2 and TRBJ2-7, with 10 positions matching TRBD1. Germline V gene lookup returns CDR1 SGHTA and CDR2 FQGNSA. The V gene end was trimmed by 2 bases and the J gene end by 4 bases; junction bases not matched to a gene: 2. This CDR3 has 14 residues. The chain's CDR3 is CASSLSGQGYEQYF. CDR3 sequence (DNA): TGTGCCAGCAGCTTATCGGGACAGGGGTACGAGCAGTACTTC.

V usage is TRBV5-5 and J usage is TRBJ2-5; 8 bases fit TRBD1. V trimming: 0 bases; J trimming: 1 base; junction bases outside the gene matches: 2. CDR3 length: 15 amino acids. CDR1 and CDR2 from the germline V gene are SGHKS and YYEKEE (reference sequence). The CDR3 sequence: CASSLGTGTQETQYF. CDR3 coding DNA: TGTGCCAGCAGCTTGGGGACAGGGACCCAAGAGACCCAGTACTTC.

CDR3 region: CARSLVQGLLSNQPQHF. CDR3 coding DNA: TGTGCCAGAAGCTTAGTCCAGGGGCTATTGAGCAATCAGCCCCAGCATTTT. The chain has TRBV5-3 and TRBJ1-5; perhaps TRBD1 as D (6 bases). TRBV5-3 is noted as an ORF with a role that remains uncertain. The CDR3 sequence is 17 residues long. V was shortened by 2 bases and J by 1 base, with 16 bases between the two germline ends.

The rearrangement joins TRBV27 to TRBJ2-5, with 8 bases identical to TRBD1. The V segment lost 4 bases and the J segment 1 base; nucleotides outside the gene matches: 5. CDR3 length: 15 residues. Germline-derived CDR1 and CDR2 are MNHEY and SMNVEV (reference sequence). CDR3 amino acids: CASSSLRGPQETQYF. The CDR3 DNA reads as TGTGCCAGCAGTTCCCTCAGGGGGCCCCAAGAGACCCAGTACTTC.

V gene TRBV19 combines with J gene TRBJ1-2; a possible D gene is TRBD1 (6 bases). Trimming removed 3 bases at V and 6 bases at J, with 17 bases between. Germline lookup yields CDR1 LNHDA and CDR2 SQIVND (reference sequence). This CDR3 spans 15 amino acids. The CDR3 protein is CASSIILRAGDGYTF. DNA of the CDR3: TGTGCCAGTAGTATTATCCTTAGGGCAGGGGATGGCTACACCTTC. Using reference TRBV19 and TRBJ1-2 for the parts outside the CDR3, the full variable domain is DGGITQSPKYLFRKEGQNVTLSCEQNLNHDAMYWYRQDPGQGLRLIYYSQIVNDFQKGDIAEGYSVSREKKESFPLTVTSAQKNPTAFYLCASSIILRAGDGYTFGSGTRLTVV.

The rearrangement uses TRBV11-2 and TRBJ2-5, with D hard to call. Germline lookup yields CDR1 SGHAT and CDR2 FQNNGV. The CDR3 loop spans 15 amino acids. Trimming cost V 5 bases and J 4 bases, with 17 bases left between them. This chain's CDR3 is CASSSHYEFGETQYF. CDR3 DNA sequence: TGTGCCAGCAGCAGCCACTACGAGTTTGGAGAGACCCAGTACTTC.

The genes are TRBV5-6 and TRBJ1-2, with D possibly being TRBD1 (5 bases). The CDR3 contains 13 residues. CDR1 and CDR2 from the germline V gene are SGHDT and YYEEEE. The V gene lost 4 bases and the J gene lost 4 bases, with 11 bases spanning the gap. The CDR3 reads CASSPGVGYGYTF. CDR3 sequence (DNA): TGTGCCAGCAGCCCGGGGGTCGGCTATGGCTACACCTTC.